This TCR beta chain is drawn from a study of CD8 T cells in ankylosing spondylitis. Points from the study as a whole: Enrichment of disease-linked clones was reportedly significant in matched ankylosing spondylitis synovial fluid.

There are many counts of this clonotype. Its antigen is not identified. Using its own MiXCR run on the 5' RACE reads, TCRdb lists one record per CDR3 protein. The repertoire holds hundreds of thousands of distinct CDR3 sequences, with around 24% as singletons. V shed 4 bases, J shed 1 base, and the junction held 6 bases outside the gene matches. The CDR3 is 16 amino acids. Per germline, CDR1 SGHDT and CDR2 YYEEEE. The rearrangement uses TRBV5-6 and TRBJ2-1; 9 nucleotides agree with TRBD2. The sequencing sample was made of blood, either unsorted or a sorted T cell fraction (not recorded which). This sequence originates from a male donor with ankylosing spondylitis or in good health (not recorded which). The CDR3 loop reads CASSPRGLASYNEQFF. The CDR3 nucleotides read TGTGCCAGCAGCCCCCGGGGACTAGCTTCCTACAATGAGCAGTTCTTC.